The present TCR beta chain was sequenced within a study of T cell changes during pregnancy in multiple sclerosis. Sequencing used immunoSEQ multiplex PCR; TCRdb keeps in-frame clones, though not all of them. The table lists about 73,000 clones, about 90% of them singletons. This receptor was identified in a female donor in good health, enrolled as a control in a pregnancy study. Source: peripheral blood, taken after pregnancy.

The CDR3 coding sequence is TGTGCCAGCAGGAGGACAGCTACATCCTACGAGCAGTACTTC. This sequence encodes CASRRTATSYEQYF. This rearrangement joins TRBV7-2 to TRBJ2-7, with a possible D match to TRBD1 (6 bases). Germline lookup yields CDR1 SGHTA and CDR2 FQGNSA. The CDR3 loop spans 14 amino acids. The germline V and J ends were trimmed by 6 bases and 1 base, with 13 bases remaining between them.